The table lists the clone carrying this T cell receptor beta chain with many counts. Its antigen remains unidentified. This sample stems from a study of T-cell reconstitution after alpha-beta-depleted transplantation in children. The V gene's germline CDR1 is SEHNR and CDR2 FQNEAQ (reference sequence). The V end lost 3 bases, the J end lost 4 bases, and 9 bases lay between the germline ends. This CDR3 has 13 residues. A library of TCRbeta sequences, prepared with unique molecular identifiers, was generated. TCRdb recomputed calls from the PCR reads with MiXCR, one row per CDR3 protein. The sample shows around 700,000 distinct CDR3 sequences, 10% to 15% of them seen only once. Study results and caveats: The high TCRbeta diversity at day 60 in some patients came from surviving recipient T cells and thymic progenitors. In patients about two months after transplant, alpha-beta T cells reportedly arose from several hundred expanded graft clones. Newly made T cells mostly supplied T-cell counts and diversity one year after transplant.

This specimen was PBMCs, taken before TCRalphabeta/CD19-depleted stem cell transplant. This clonotype was obtained from a girl aged 2 to 9 with congenital amegakaryocytic thrombocytopenia, due to receive a stem cell transplant. The rearrangement uses TRBV7-9 and TRBJ2-5, with D possibly being TRBD1 (6 bases). CDR3 coding DNA: TGTGCCAGCAGCTTCTACAGGGCAGAGACCCAGTACTTC. Its translation is CASSFYRAETQYF.